This T cell receptor (beta chain) comes out of a study of a mutant IDH1 vaccine in newly diagnosed glioma. At the level of the study: Patients had received radiotherapy, temozolomide, or both previously, most receiving both.

Time point denoted: week 11, during vaccination. In the vaccine, a single dose held 300 ug of the mutant IDH1 20-mer peptide, along with topical imiquimod. As to this clone: What it binds is unknown.

Clones were sequenced by immunoSEQ multiplex PCR, and TCRdb holds only the in-frame ones, with some missing. The table has fewer than 150,000 clones, roughly nine tenths seen once. Source: PBMCs, taken from a glioma patient whose treatment included an IDH1 peptide vaccine. This TCR was sampled from a woman aged 50 to 60 with glioma.

CDR3 sequence: CAWSDRGGEKLFF. CDR3 nucleotides: TGTGCCTGGAGTGACAGGGGAGGTGAAAAACTGTTTTTT. This chain links TRBV30 with TRBJ1-4; 7 bases align to TRBD1. Germline lookup yields CDR1 GTSNPN and CDR2 SVGIG (reference sequence). Trimming took 1 base from V and 7 from J; bases not matched to a gene: 3. CDR3 length equals 13 residues.